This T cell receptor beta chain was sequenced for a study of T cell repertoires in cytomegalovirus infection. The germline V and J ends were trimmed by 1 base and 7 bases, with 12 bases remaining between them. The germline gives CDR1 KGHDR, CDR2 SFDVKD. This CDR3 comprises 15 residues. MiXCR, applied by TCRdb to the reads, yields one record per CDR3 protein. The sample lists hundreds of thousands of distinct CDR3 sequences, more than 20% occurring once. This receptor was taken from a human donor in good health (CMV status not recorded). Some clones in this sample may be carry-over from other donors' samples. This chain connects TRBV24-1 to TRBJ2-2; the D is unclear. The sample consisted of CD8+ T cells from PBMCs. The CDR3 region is CATSDLGSGGGELFF. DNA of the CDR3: TGTGCCACCAGTGATTTAGGCTCGGGCGGCGGGGAGCTGTTTTTT.